The TCR beta chain under discussion was sequenced for a study of blood T cell repertoires in COVID-19. On the study more broadly: T cells, B-cell-depleted T cells, or PBMCs supplied cDNA or gDNA.

The study drew participants aged about 18 to 90 years from about two dozen US areas. It was within 2 weeks before study entry that exposed participants met a COVID-19 case. The CDR3 contains 14 residues. Trimming removed 3 bases from V and 3 bases from J, with 12 bases in between. Germline CDR1 reads PRHDT; CDR2 reads FYEKMQ (reference sequence). Original processing notes: By means of reference gene primer amplification, nucleated cell counts were estimated. The table came from immunoSEQ multiplex PCR; TCRdb's copy has only in-frame clones and leaves some out. V, J and clone size derive from that table, while D and trimming were established from the DNA sequence. This table has 430,000 or so clones, more than 70% appearing once.

The TCR was taken from a woman under 30 who had been exposed to COVID-19. The chain recombines TRBV13 with TRBJ2-7; unclear D gene. The sample was PBMCs or T cells enriched from blood (not recorded which). CDR3 amino acids: CASSFPTDRYEQYF. CDR3 in DNA: TGTGCCAGCAGCTTTCCCACAGATCGCTACGAGCAGTACTTC. Full variable domain (missing parts from reference TRBV13 and TRBJ2-7): AAGVIQSPRHLIKEKRETATLKCYPIPRHDTVYWYQQGPGQDPQFLISFYEKMQSDKGSIPDRFSAQQFSDYHSELNMSSLELGDSALYFCASSFPTDRYEQYFGPGTRLTVT.